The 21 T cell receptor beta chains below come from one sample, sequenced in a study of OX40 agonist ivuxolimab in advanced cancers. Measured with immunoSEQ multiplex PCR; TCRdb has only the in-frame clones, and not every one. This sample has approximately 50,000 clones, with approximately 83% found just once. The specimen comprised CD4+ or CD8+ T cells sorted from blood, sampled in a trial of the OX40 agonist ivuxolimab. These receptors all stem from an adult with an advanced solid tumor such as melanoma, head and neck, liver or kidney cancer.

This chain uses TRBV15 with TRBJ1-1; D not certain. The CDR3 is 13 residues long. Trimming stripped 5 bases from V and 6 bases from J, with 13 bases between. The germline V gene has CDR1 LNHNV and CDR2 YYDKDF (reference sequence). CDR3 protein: CATSGQMVSEAFF. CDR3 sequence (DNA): TGTGCCACCAGCGGGCAAATGGTGTCTGAAGCTTTCTTT.

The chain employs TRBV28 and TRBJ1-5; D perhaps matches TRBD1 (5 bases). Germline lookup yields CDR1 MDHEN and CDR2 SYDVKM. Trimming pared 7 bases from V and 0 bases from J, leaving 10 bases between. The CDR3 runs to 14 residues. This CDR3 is CASTRDDSNQPQHF. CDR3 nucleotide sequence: TGTGCCAGCACCAGGGACGATAGCAATCAGCCCCAGCATTTT. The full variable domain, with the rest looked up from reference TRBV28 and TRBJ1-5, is DVKVTQSSRYLVKRTGEKVFLECVQDMDHENMFWYRQDPGLGLRLIYFSYDVKMKEKGDIPEGYSVSREKKERFSLILESASTNQTSMYLCASTRDDSNQPQHFGDGTRLSIL.

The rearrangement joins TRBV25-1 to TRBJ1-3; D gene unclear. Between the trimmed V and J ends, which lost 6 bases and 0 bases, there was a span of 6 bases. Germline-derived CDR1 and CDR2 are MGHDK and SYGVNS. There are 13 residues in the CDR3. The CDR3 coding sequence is TGTGCCAGCAGACATAACTCTGGAAACACCATATATTTT. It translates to CASRHNSGNTIYF.

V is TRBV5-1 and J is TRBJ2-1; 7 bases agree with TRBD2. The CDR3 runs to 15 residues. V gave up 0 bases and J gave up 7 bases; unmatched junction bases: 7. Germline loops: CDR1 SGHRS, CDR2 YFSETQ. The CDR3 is CASSLGAGVENEQFF. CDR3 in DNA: TGCGCCAGCAGCTTGGGGGCGGGAGTGGAGAATGAGCAGTTCTTC.

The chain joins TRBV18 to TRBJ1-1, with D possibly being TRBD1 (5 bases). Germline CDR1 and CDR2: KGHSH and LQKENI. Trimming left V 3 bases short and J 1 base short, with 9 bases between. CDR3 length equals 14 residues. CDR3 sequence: CASSPRGWNTEAFF. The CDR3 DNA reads TGTGCCAGCTCACCTCGGGGGTGGAACACTGAAGCTTTCTTT.

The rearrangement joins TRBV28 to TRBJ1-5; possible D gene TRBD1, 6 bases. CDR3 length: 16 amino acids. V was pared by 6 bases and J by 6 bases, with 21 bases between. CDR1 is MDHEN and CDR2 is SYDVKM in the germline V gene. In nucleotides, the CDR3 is TGTGCCAGCAGGCCTCCGGGCCCTCAAGGGGGTCAGCCCCAGCATTTT. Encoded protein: CASRPPGPQGGQPQHF.

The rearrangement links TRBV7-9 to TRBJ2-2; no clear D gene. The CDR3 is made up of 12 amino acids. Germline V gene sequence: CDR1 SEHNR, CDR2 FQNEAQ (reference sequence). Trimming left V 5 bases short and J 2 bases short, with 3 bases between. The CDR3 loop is CASSTNTGELFF. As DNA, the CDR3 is TGTGCCAGCAGCACCAACACCGGGGAGCTGTTTTTT.

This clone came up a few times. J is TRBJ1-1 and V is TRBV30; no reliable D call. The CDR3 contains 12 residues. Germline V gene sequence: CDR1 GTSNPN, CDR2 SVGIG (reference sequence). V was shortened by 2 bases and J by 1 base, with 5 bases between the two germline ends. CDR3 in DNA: TGTGCCTGGAGTCGGCGGAACACTGAAGCTTTCTTT. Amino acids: CAWSRRNTEAFF.

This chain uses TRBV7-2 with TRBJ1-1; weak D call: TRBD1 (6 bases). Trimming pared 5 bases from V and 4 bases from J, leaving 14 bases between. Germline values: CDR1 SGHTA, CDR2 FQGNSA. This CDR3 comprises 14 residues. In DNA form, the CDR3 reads TGTGCCAGCAGCATCACAGGGTCGAGCACTGAAGCTTTCTTT. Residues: CASSITGSSTEAFF.

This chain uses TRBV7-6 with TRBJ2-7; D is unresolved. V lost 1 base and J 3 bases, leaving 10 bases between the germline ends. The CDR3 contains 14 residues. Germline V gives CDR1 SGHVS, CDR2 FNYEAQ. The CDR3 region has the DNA TGTGCCAGCAGCTTAGAACAAGGCTTCTACGAGCAGTACTTC. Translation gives CASSLEQGFYEQYF.

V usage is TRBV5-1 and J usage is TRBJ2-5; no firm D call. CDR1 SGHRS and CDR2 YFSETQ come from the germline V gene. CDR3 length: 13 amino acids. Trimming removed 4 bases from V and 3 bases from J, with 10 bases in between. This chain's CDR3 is CASSLGPEETQYF. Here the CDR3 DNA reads TGCGCCAGCAGCCTCGGCCCTGAAGAGACCCAGTACTTC.

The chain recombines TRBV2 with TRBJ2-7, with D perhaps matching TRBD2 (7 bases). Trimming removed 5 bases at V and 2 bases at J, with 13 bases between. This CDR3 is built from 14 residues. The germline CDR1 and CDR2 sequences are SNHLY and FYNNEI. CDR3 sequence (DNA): TGTGCCAGCAGTCCACAGGGAGGGGCCTACGAGCAGTACTTC. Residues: CASSPQGGAYEQYF.

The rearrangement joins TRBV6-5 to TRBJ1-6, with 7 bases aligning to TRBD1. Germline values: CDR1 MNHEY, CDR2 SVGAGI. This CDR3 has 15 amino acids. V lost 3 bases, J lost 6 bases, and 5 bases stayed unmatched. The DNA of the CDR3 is TGTGCCAGCAGTTATACCGGGACAGTTAATTCACCCCTCCACTTT. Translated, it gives CASSYTGTVNSPLHF.

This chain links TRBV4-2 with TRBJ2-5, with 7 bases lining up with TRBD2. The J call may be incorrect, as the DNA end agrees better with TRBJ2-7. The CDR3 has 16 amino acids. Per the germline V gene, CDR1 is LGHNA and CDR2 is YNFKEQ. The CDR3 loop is CASSRVAGEVIYEQYF. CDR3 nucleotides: TGTGCCAGCAGCCGGGTTGCGGGAGAGGTAATCTACGAGCAGTACTTC.

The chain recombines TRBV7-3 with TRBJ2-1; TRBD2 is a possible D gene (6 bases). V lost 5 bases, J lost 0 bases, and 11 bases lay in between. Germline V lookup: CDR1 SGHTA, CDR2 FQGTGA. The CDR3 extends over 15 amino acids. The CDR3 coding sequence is TGTGCCAGCAGCCGGGGGTTCAGCTCCTACAATGAGCAGTTCTTC. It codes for CASSRGFSSYNEQFF.

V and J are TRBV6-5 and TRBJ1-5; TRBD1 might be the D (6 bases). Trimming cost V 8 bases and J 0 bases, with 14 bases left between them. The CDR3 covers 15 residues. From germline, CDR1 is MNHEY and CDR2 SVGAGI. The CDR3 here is CASRRTDYSNQPQHF. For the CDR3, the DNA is TGTGCCAGCCGCCGGACAGATTATAGCAATCAGCCCCAGCATTTT.

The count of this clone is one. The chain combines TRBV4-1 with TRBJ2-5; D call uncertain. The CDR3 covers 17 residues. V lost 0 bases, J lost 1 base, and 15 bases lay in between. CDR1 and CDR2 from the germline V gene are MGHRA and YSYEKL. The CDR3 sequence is CASSQEAFPGIQETQYF. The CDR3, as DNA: TGCGCCAGCAGCCAAGAGGCATTTCCCGGCATCCAAGAGACCCAGTACTTC.

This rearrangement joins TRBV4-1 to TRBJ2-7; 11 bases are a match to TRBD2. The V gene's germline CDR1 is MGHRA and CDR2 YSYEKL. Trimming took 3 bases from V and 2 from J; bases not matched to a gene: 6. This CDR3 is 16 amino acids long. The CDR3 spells CASSHPASGRPYEQYF. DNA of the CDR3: TGCGCCAGCAGCCACCCGGCTAGCGGGAGGCCCTACGAGCAGTACTTC.

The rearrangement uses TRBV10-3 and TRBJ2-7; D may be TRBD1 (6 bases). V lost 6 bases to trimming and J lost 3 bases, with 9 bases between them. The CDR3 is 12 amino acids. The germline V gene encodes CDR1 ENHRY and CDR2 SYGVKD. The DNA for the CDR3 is TGTGCCATCAGCCCGGACAGCTACGAGCAGTACTTC. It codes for CAISPDSYEQYF.

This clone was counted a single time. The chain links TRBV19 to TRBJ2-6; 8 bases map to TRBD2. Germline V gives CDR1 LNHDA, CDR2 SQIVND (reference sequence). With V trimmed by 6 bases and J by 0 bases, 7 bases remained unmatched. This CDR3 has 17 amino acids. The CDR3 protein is CASSRAGVISGANVLTF. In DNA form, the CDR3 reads TGTGCCAGTAGCCGAGCGGGAGTGATCTCTGGGGCCAACGTCCTGACTTTC.

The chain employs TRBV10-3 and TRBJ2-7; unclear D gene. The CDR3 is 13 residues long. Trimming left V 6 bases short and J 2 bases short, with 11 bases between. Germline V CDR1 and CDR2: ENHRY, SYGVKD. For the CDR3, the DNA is TGTGCCATCAGCGCCCCTAGGACCTACGAGCAGTACTTC. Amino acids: CAISAPRTYEQYF.